The 19 T cell receptor beta chains below were found in one sample sequenced in a study of tumor-infiltrating lymphocytes in primary liver carcinoma. Unsorted bulk tissue (roughly 18-32 mg) underwent RNA and DNA co-extraction. TCR beta cDNA was reverse-transcribed from about 500 ng of total RNA. The reaction used a constant-region primer and ProtoScript II reverse transcriptase. Investigators got TCR beta libraries out of three nested multiplex PCR rounds, done with slightly modified ARM-PCR. The first two PCR rounds, roughly 10 cycles each, used TRBV1-TRBV30 forward primers and a C-beta reverse primer. MiXCR, run by TCRdb on the multiplex PCR reads, gives a single entry per CDR3 protein. Here the sample spans about 20,000 distinct CDR3 sequences, roughly 80% being singletons. What was sequenced was liver tumor tissue from sampling region 4. Subset of the sample: tumor region T4, right-lateral pole. These receptors all stem from a woman aged 25 to 39 with primary liver carcinoma and hepatitis B virus infection.

The chain's CDR3 is CASTLEGLAGEFQYF. CDR3 sequence (DNA): TGTGCCAGCACCCTCGAGGGACTAGCGGGAGAGTTCCAGTACTTC. This chain links TRBV11-1 with TRBJ2-5; 14 bases fit TRBD2. This CDR3 region has 15 residues. Germline CDR1 is SGHAT and CDR2 is FQDESV (reference sequence). With V trimmed by 7 bases and J by 10 bases, 11 bases remained unmatched.

Concerning this clonotype: Mismatch with germline at one junction end may stem from a read error. The V and J genes are TRBV7-8 and TRBJ1-2; TRBD1 might be the D (6 bases). Germline-derived CDR1 and CDR2 are SGHVS and FQNEAQ. This CDR3 has 16 residues. The CDR3 nucleotides read TGTGCTAGCACCTTAGCGCGGGGGCTAGCTAACTATGGCTACACCTTC. It is translated as CASTLARGLANYGYTF. The full variable domain, its missing parts supplied by reference TRBV7-8 and TRBJ1-2, is GAGVSQSPRYKVAKRGQDVALRCDPISGHVSLFWYQQALGQGPEFLTYFQNEAQLDKSGLPSDRFFAERPEGSVSTLKIQRTQQEDSAVYLCASTLARGLANYGYTFGSGTRLTVV.

Concerning this clonotype: The CDR3 ends on some other residue instead of the conserved phenylalanine or tryptophan, so this is likely a read error. The DNA is left out, because the CDR3 cannot be placed on it with certainty; the CDR3 is given as TCRdb lists it. The V gene is TRBV12-3 or TRBV12-4, the J gene TRBJ2-3. The CDR3 contains 15 residues when both ends are counted. The CDR3 here is CASSFSLELQHTHYS.

This clonotype was seen a handful of times. A read error may account for a junction end that differs from germline. J is TRBJ2-2 and V is TRBV6-1; D possibly uses TRBD1 or TRBD2 (6 bases each). The CDR3 consists of 19 residues. Germline V gene lookup returns CDR1 MNHNS and CDR2 SASEGT. CDR3 DNA: TGTGTCAGCAGTGAAATCCCTCCCGGGGGCGCCGCGAACACCGGGGAGCTGTTTTTT. The encoded protein is CVSSEIPPGGAANTGELFF.

The gene calls are TRBV4-1 and TRBJ1-5, with D possibly being TRBD1 (5 bases). V dropped 5 bases and J dropped 7 bases, with 18 bases sitting between them. This CDR3 comprises 15 residues. The germline CDR1 and CDR2 sequences are MGHRA and YSYEKL. CDR3 loop: CASSSQWAGRQPQHF. The CDR3 nucleotides are TGCGCCAGCAGCTCCCAATGGGCAGGGCGGCAGCCCCAGCATTTT.

With respect to this clonotype: One end of the junction varies from germline; a read error may be responsible. The CDR3 sequence: CASSLSGTSVLEQFF. The CDR3 DNA reads TGTGCTAGCAGCCTGTCCGGTACTAGCGTACTTGAGCAGTTCTTC. This chain uses TRBV12-3 or TRBV12-4 with TRBJ2-1; the match to TRBD2 covers 7 bases. The CDR3 length is 15 residues.

This sequence joins TRBV4-3 and TRBJ1-2; unclear D gene. The length of the CDR3 is 15 residues. The V end lost 1 base, the J end lost 6 bases, and 15 bases lay between the germline ends. CDR1 LGHNA and CDR2 YSLEER come from the germline V gene. CDR3 protein: CASSQGWVRLNGYTF. The CDR3 DNA follows: TGCGCCAGCAGCCAAGGCTGGGTCAGGCTGAATGGCTACACCTTC.

Comment on this clonotype: A junction end diverges from the germline sequence, so it may reflect a read error. This chain uses TRBV14 with TRBJ1-1; no definite D call. CDR3 length equals 14 residues. The germline CDR1 and CDR2 sequences are SGHDN and FVKESK. CDR3 in DNA: TGTGCCAACAGCCCCCCGGGGATGTACACTGAAGCTTTCTTT. This gives the protein CANSPPGMYTEAFF.

A remark on this clonotype: Since no conserved phenylalanine or tryptophan closes the CDR3, a read error is the likely cause. The chain has TRBV10-3 and TRBJ2-1, with D possibly TRBD2 on 5 matching bases. The germline CDR1 and CDR2 sequences are ENHRY and SYGVKD. The V and J ends lost 5 bases and 12 bases respectively, with 20 bases between them. The CDR3 length is 14 residues. The CDR3 here is CAISPTATRDGQFI. DNA of the CDR3: TGTGCCATCAGTCCCACGGCGACCCGGGATGGGCAGTTCATT.

This chain connects TRBV11-2 to TRBJ1-1; tentative D call: TRBD1 (6 bases). V was shortened by 5 bases and J by 11 bases, with 15 bases between the two germline ends. The germline V gene encodes CDR1 SGHAT and CDR2 FQNNGV. The CDR3 covers 12 residues. This chain's CDR3 is CASSPRGTSAFF. The CDR3 DNA sequence: TGTGCCAGCAGCCCAAGAGGGACATCGGCTTTCTTT.

Of note for this clonotype: The junction departs from the called germline gene at one end, perhaps through a read error. The chain joins TRBV5-4 to TRBJ1-2; maybe TRBD1 (5 bases). The germline V gene has CDR1 SGHNT and CDR2 YYREEE (reference sequence). This CDR3 region has 13 residues. CDR3 nucleotides: TGTGCCAGGAGCCTGCAGGGCCTTAATGGCCACACTTTC. Encoded protein: CARSLQGLNGHTF.

A word on this clonotype: This CDR3 fails to terminate in the conserved phenylalanine or tryptophan, so it likely reflects a read error. V is TRBV12-3 or TRBV12-4 and J is TRBJ2-3; D not resolved. This CDR3 comprises 15 residues. Trimming pared 3 bases from V and 6 bases from J, leaving 16 bases between. The CDR3 here is CASSFPPPSTDTQYL. CDR3 DNA: TGTGCCAGCAGTTTTCCCCCTCCTAGTACGGATACGCAGTATCTT.

Points on this clonotype: One junction end does not reproduce the germline sequence, and a read error may be involved. The chain carries TRBV7-8 and TRBJ2-3; 10 bases agree with TRBD2. The CDR3 has 17 residues. CDR1 is SGHVS, CDR2 FQNEAQ, per germline. The CDR3 bases are TGTGCCAACAGCTTAGAAGAGGCTAGCGGGAGCACAGATACACAGTGTTTT. It translates to CANSLEEASGSTDTQCF.

Points on this clonotype: The junction does not match germline at one end; this may be a read error. This chain uses TRBV5-1 with TRBJ2-7, with 8 bases lining up with TRBD1. Germline V lookup: CDR1 SGHRS, CDR2 YFSETQ. This CDR3 comprises 13 residues. This CDR3 reads CASSIRDRYEQHF. As DNA, the CDR3 is TGCGCCAGCAGCATCCGGGACAGGTACGAGCAGCACTTC.

As concerns this clonotype: Mismatch with germline at one junction end may stem from a read error. The chain uses TRBV6-2 or TRBV6-3 and TRBJ1-5, with D hard to call. There are 15 residues in the CDR3. Germline-derived CDR1 and CDR2 are MNHEY and SVGEGT. The CDR3 nucleotides read TGTTCCACCAGTTACCAGACATTCAGCAATCAGCCTCAGCATTTT. Encoded protein: CSTSYQTFSNQPQHF.

A word on this clonotype: Given the absence of the conserved phenylalanine or tryptophan at the CDR3 end, a read error is likely. This sequence joins TRBV5-6 and TRBJ2-7, with D tentatively TRBD1 or TRBD2 (5 bases each). Germline V gene data show CDR1 as SGHDT and CDR2 as YYEEEE. The length of the CDR3 is 13 residues. The CDR3 region has the DNA TGTACCAGCAGCTTACGGACGGGGCTATCGCAGTACTCC. The encoded protein is CTSSLRTGLSQYS.

A remark on this clonotype: The missing conserved phenylalanine or tryptophan at the end of this CDR3 makes a read error likely. The chain carries TRBV6-2 or TRBV6-3 and TRBJ2-7, with 8 bases identical to TRBD2. The CDR3 consists of 14 residues. In germline, CDR1 is MNHEY, CDR2 SVGEGT. The chain's CDR3 is CASSYGRVSCEQYS. CDR3 DNA: TGCGCCAGCAGTTACGGGAGGGTCTCCTGCGAGCAGTACTCC.

Comment on this clonotype: The CDR3 ends on some other residue instead of the conserved phenylalanine or tryptophan, so this is likely a read error. This chain links TRBV11-2 with TRBJ2-1; the D gene is possibly TRBD2 (6 bases). CDR1 and CDR2 (germline): SGHAT, FQNNGV. This CDR3 is 15 amino acids long. The CDR3 loop reads CASSSQGRGTNEQFI. The CDR3 region has the DNA TGTGCCAGTAGCTCCCAAGGGCGGGGAACCAATGAGCAGTTCATC.

Note on this clonotype: An end of the junction does not agree with germline; a read error may underlie this. The chain carries TRBV11-3 and TRBJ2-1; 10 bases are shared with TRBD2. This CDR3 spans 13 amino acids. Germline assignment: CDR1 SGHNT and CDR2 YENEEA. CDR3 coding DNA: TGTGCAGGCGCTAGCGGGAGTGGGAAGGAGCAGCTCTTC. This codes for CAGASGSGKEQLF.